This TCR beta chain was identified during a study of blood T cells in healthy people across ages (dated by TCRdb to about 2015). For the wider study: In model experiments, roughly one uniquely barcoded TCR beta cDNA molecule per two T cells was captured by template switching. To avoid experimental bias, donors of different ages were distributed randomly across sequencing lanes. Using the same blood draw, the study looked at two additional independent replicas of 1 million unique cDNA reads for two donors, one aged 18 to 29 and the other aged 80 or older. Age-related changes in TCR beta repertoire diversity were measured in the study by deep sequencing normalized with unique cDNA molecular identifiers. The donors were divided into four age groups: young (average roughly 15 years), middle-aged (approximately 39), aged (roughly 60) and long-lived (82).

Taken from the germline V gene (reference sequence), the CDR1 and CDR2 loops are LNHNV and YYDKDF. Clipping removes 0 bases from V and 11 bases from J, with 13 as the unmatched junction base count. Including the terminal cysteine and phenylalanine, the CDR3 comprises 17 residues. Only the CDR3 part of the read is kept: 51 bases, read in frame from the first base. In regard to this clonotype: Its antigen has not been determined. No clone much larger than this one lies a single base away; base qualities are absent.

The donors were 40 or so Caucasian individuals from Russia, aged roughly 6 to 100 years, who were systemically healthy. Each donor gave roughly 9.5 milliliters of peripheral blood, collected into EDTA-treated Vacutainer tubes. Ficoll-Paque density-gradient centrifugation was used to isolate PBMCs, with at least 7 million per sample. Total RNA was extracted from PBMCs with Trizol reagent, with at least 5 micrograms obtained per sample. Naive CD45RAhigh/CD27high T cell percentages were measured by flow cytometry on a PBMC aliquot from every donor. The study at large found these results: Conclusive comparison of naive and antigen-experienced compartments was prevented by the profiling of bulk unsorted PBMCs. Compared with the aged group, the long-lived group had more naive CD4+ T cells, fewer expanded clones and increased TCR diversity, a pattern suggesting age selection. As age increased, observed TCR beta diversity per million T cells dropped in a roughly linear way, and a significant reduction was already evident by age roughly 40. A strong correlation was found between observed TCR beta diversity and the percentage of naive T cells measured by flow cytometry. Estimates of total diversity based on one million sequenced T cells were considered lower bounds and underestimates. Donor CMV infection status was unknown, potentially confounding age-related changes in expanded clonotypes.

The library relied on 5' RACE. TCRdb lists the instrument as Illumina HiSeq 2500. A second 7 to 11 cycle PCR used a sample-barcoded 5' primer and a J-beta primer mix. A unique molecular identifier was introduced onto each TCR beta cDNA molecule by a template-switch 5' adaptor carrying 12 random nucleotides. Each sample yielded at least 2.5 million CDR3-containing paired-end reads. All of the RNA was converted into first-strand cDNA using the Mint cDNA synthesis kit, with a TRBC-specific oligonucleotide serving as the primer. All cDNA was treated with uracil-DNA glycosylase and then went through a first 18-cycle PCR with the universal primers M1SS and BC2_uni_R. Per the source publication's procedure: Each sample was normalized by randomly selecting 1 million high-quality reads, each carrying a distinct molecular identifier. Reads sharing molecular identifiers were discarded rather than binned into consensus sequences. MiTCR, set to a Q25 quality threshold and the strictest error-elimination algorithm, was used for CDR3 identification, clonotype clustering and error correction. A nonparametric unseen species model with Euler transformation was used to estimate lower-bound total TCR beta diversity. Through fastp at Q25 and MiXCR, TCRdb rebuilt clones from the public reads, retaining in-frame beta chains. A single entry per CDR3 protein holds the most common genes and DNA from its merged rows. The V and J calls were determined by TCRdb, not by the authors. Present in this sample are some 710,000 distinct CDR3 sequences, about half of which were seen just once. Approximately 18% of the sample is taken by the ten largest.

The sequencing input was blood. The receptor's source is an elderly man in good health. The chain is assembled from TRBV15 and TRBJ2-5, with 12 central nucleotides matching TRBD2. The CDR3 amino acid sequence is: CATSREPRLAGVNEQYF. Here is the DNA: TGTGCCACCAGCAGAGAGCCCCGACTAGCGGGAGTTAATGAGCAGTACTTC.